The clone carrying this TCR beta chain was seen only a few times. What it recognizes is unknown. The data originate from a study of T cells in Graves' hyperthyroidism and ophthalmopathy. Per germline, CDR1 LGHDT and CDR2 YNNKEL (reference sequence). V lost 2 bases, J lost 1 base, and 8 bases lay in between. CDR3 length equals 14 residues. Study-level points and caveats: Blood also held most thyroid clonotypes expanded beyond 0.001.

What was amplified from RNA transcripts were TCR beta CDR3 regions. The HTBI primer set drove a first-round RT-PCR of the TCR CDR3. TCRdb reprocessed the multiplex PCR reads with MiXCR, giving one entry per CDR3 protein. This sample carries some 490,000 distinct CDR3 sequences, approximately 16% of them seen once, and the ten largest clones take 29%. Under 3 months was the duration of disease in ophthalmopathy patients, who also had a Clinical Activity Score of at least 3 and a NOSPECS grade of at least 4. Pregnant or lactating patients were excluded, as were those with uncontrolled infection or other autoimmune disease. Fresh 10 ml peripheral blood yielded PBMCs.

The rearrangement links TRBV3-1 to TRBJ1-2, with D perhaps TRBD1 (6 bases). Material for sequencing was blood. This receptor was obtained from a woman aged 25 to 39 with Graves' ophthalmopathy. The CDR3 bases are TGTGCCAGCAGCCAACCACAGGGTAACTATGGCTACACCTTC. It is translated as CASSQPQGNYGYTF.